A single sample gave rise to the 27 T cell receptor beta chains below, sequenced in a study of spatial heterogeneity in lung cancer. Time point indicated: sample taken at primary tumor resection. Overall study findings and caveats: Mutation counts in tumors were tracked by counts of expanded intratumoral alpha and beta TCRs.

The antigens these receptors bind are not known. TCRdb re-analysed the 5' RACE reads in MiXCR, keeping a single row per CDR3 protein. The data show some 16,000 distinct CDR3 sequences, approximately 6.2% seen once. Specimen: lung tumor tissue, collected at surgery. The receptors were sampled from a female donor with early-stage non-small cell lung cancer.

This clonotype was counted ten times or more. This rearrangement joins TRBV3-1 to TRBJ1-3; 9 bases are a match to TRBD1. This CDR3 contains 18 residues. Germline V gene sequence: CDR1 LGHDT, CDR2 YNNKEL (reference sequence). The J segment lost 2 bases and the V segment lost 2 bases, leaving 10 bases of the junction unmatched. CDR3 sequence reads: CASSQFNRGRITGNTIYF. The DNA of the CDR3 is TGTGCCAGCAGCCAATTCAACAGGGGGCGAATTACTGGAAACACCATATATTTT.

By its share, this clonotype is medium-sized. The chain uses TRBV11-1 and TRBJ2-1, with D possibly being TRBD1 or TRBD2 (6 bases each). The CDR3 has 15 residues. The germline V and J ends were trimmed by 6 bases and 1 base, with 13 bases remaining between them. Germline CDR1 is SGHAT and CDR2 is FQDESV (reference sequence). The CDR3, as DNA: TGTGCCAGCAGGCTGGAGGGGGAATCCTACAATGAGCAGTTCTTC. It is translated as CASRLEGESYNEQFF.

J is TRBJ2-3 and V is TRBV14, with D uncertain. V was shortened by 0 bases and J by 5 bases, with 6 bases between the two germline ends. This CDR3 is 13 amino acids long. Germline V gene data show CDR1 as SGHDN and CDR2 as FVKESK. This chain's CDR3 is CASSQDNGDTQYF. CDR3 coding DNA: TGTGCCAGCAGCCAAGATAACGGAGATACGCAGTATTTT.

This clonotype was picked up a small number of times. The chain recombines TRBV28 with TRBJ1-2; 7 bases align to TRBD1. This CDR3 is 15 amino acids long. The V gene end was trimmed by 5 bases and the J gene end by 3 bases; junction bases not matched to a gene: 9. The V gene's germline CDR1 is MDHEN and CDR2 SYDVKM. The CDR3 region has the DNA TGTGCCAGCAGTCCCGTTGACAGGGCCTACTATGGCTACACCTTC. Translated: CASSPVDRAYYGYTF.

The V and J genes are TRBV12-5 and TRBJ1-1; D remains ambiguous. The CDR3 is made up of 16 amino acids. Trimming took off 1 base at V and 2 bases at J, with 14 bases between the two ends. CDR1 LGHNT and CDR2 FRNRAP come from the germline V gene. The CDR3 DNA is TGTGCTAGTGGTTTGGCCCTAATTGCCCTAAACACTGAAGCTTTCTTT. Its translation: CASGLALIALNTEAFF.

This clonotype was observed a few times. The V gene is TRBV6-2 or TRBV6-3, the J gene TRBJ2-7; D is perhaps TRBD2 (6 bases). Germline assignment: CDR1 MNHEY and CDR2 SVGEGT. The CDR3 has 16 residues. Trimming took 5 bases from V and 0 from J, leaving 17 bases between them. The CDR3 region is CASSPRRGTFSYEQYF. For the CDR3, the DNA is TGTGCCAGCAGTCCTAGGCGCGGGACTTTCTCCTACGAGCAGTACTTC.

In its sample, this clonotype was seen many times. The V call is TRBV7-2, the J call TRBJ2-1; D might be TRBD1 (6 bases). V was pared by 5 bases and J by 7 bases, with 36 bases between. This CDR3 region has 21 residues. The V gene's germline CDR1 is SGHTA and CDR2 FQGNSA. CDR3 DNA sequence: TGTGCCAGCAGCCCACCTCCCCGTGTTCTCTCGGCGCGTATCAGGGGAAATGAGCAGTTCTTC. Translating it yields CASSPPPRVLSARIRGNEQFF. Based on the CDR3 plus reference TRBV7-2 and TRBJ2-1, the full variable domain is GAGVSQSPSNKVTEKGKDVELRCDPISGHTALYWYRQSLGQGLEFLIYFQGNSAPDKSGLPSDRFSAERTGGSVSTLTIQRTQQEDSAVYLCASSPPPRVLSARIRGNEQFFGPGTRLTVL.

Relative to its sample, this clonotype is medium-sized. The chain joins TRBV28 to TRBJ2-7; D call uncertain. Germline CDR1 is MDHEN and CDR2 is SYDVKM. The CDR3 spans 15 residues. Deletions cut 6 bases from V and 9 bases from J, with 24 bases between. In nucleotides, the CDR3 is TGTGCCAGCAGCTGGGTCATTCCTACCTTAAGTCGGCAGTACTTC. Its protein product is CASSWVIPTLSRQYF.

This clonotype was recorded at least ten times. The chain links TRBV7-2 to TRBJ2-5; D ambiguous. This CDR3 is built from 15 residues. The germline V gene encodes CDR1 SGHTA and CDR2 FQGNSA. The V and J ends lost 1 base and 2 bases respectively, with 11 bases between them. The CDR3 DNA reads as TGTGCCAGCAGCTTAGTATGGGCCGATCAAGAGACCCAGTACTTC. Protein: CASSLVWADQETQYF. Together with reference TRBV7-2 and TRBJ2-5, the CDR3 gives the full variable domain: GAGVSQSPSNKVTEKGKDVELRCDPISGHTALYWYRQSLGQGLEFLIYFQGNSAPDKSGLPSDRFSAERTGGSVSTLTIQRTQQEDSAVYLCASSLVWADQETQYFGPGTRLLVL.

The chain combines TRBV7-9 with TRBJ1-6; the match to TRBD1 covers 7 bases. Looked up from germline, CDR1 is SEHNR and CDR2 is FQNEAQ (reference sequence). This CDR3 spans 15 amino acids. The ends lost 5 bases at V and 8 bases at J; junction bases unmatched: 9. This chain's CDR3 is CASSRQTGIDSPLHF. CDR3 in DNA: TGTGCCAGCAGCCGGCAGACAGGGATCGATTCACCCCTCCACTTT.

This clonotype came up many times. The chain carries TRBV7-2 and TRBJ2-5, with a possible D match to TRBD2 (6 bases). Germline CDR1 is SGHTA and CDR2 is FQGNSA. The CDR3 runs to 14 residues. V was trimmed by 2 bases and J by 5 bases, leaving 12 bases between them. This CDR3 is CASSLNGGRETQYF. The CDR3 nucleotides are TGTGCCAGCAGCTTAAACGGGGGTAGGGAGACCCAGTACTTC.

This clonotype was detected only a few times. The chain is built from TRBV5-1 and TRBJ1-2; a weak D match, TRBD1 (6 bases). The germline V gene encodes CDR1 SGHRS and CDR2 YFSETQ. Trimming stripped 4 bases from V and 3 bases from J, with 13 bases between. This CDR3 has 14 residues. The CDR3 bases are TGCGCCAGCAGCCTTGCAGGGGAGGACTATGGCTACACCTTC. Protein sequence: CASSLAGEDYGYTF.

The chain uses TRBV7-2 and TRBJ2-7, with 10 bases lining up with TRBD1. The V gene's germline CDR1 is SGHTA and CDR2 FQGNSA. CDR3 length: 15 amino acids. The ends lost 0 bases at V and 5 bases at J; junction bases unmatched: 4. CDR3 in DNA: TGTGCCAGCAGCTTAGCCGGGACAGGGGCCCACGAGCAGTACTTC. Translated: CASSLAGTGAHEQYF.

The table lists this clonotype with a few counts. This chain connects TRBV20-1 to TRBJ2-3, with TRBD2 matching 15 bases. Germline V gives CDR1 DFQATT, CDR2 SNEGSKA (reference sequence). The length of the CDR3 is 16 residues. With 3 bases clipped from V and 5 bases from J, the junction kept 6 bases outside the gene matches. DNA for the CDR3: TGCAGTGCTAGCGGACTAGCGGGGGGGCAGGGAGATACGCAGTATTTT. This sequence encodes CSASGLAGGQGDTQYF.

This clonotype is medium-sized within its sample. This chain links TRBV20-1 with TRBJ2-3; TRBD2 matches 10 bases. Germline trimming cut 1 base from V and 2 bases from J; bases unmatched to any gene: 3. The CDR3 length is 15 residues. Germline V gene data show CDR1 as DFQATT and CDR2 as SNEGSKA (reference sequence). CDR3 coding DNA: TGCAGTGCTAGAGGGCTAGCGGGGGACACAGATACGCAGTATTTT. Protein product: CSARGLAGDTDTQYF.

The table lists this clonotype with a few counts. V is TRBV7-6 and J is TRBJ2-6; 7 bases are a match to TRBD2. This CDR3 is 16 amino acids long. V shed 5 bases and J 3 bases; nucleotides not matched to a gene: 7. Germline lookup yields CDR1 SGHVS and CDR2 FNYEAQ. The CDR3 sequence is CASSAAGGYGANVLTF. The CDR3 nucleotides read TGTGCCAGCAGCGCCGCCGGGGGGTATGGGGCCAACGTCCTGACTTTC.

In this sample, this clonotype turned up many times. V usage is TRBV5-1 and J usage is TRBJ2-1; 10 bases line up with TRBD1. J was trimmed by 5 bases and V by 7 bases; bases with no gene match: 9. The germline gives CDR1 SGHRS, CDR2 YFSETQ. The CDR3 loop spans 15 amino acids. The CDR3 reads CASSGTGAFNNEQFF. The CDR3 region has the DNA TGCGCCAGCTCCGGGACAGGGGCGTTCAACAATGAGCAGTTCTTC.

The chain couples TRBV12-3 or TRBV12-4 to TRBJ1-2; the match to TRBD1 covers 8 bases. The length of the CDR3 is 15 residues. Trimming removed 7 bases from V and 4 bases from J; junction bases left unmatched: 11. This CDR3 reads CASTKGPGGGYGYTF. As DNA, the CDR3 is TGTGCCAGCACCAAAGGCCCAGGGGGCGGCTATGGCTACACCTTC.

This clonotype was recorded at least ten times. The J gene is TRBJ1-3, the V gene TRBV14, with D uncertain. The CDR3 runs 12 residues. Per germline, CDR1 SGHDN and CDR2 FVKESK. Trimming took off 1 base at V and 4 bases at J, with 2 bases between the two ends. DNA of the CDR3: TGTGCCAGCAGCCAAGTCGGAAACACCATATATTTT. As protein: CASSQVGNTIYF.

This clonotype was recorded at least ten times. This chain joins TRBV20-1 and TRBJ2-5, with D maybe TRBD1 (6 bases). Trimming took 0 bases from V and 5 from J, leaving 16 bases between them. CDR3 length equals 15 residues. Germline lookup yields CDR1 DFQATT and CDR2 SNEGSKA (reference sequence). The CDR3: CSARDFGQGLETQYF. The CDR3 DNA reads TGCAGTGCTAGAGATTTTGGGCAGGGGTTGGAGACCCAGTACTTC.

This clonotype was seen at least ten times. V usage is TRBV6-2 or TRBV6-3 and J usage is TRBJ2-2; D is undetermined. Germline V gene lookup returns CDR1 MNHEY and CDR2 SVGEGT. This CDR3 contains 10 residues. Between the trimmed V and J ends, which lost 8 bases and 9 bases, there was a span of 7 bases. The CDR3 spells CASRDRELFF. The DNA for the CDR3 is TGTGCCAGCCGAGACCGGGAGCTGTTTTTT.

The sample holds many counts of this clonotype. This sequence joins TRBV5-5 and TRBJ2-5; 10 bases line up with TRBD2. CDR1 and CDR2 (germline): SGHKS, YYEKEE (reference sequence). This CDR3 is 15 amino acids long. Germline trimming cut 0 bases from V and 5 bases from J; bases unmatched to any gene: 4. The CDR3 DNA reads TGTGCCAGCAGCTTGGAGGGACTAGCGTCCGAGACCCAGTACTTC. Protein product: CASSLEGLASETQYF.

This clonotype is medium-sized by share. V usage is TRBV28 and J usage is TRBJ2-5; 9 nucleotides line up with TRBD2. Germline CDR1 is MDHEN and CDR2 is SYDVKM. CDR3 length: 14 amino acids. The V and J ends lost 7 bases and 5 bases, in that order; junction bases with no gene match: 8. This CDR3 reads CASTVAGAGETQYF. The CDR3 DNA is TGTGCCAGCACCGTAGCGGGGGCCGGGGAGACCCAGTACTTC.

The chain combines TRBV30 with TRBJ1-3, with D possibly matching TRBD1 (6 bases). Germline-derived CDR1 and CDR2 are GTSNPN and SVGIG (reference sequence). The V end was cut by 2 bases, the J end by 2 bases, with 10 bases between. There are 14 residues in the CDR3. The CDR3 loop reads CAWSSGAAGNTIYF. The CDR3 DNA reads TGTGCCTGGAGTTCGGGGGCCGCTGGAAACACCATATATTTT. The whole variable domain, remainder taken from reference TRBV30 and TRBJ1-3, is SQTIHQWPATLVQPVGSPLSLECTVEGTSNPNLYWYRQAAGRGLQLLFYSVGIGQISSEVPQNLSASRPQDRQFILSSKKLLLSDSGFYLCAWSSGAAGNTIYFGEGSWLTVV.

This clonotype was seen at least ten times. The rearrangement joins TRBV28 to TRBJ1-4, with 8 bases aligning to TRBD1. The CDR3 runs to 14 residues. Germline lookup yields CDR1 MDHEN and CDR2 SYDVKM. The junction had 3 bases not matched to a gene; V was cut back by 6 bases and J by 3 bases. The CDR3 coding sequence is TGTGCCAGCAGGACAGGGGAAGCTAATGAAAAACTGTTTTTT. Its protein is CASRTGEANEKLFF.

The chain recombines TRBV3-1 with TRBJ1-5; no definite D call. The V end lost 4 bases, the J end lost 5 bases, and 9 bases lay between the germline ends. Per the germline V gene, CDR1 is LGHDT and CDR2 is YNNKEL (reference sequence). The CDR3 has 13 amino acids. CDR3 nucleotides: TGTGCCAGCAGCCCGGTGGTGGATCAGCCCCAGCATTTT. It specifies CASSPVVDQPQHF.

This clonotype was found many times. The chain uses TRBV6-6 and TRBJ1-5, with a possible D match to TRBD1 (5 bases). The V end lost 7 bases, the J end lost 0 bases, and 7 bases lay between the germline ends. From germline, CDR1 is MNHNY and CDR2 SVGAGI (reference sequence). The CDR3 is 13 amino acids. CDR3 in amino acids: CASTGTSNQPQHF. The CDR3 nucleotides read TGTGCCAGCACTGGGACTAGCAATCAGCCCCAGCATTTT.